A selection of T cell receptor beta chains follows, all from one sample in a study of blood T cells in healthy people across ages. TCRdb processed the 5' RACE reads anew with MiXCR; each CDR3 protein has one entry. This sample has approximately 1.5 million distinct CDR3 sequences; approximately 42% occur once, and the top ten carry about 4%. The sample consisted of blood. These receptors originate from a young woman in good health. CDR3s include the opening cysteine and the closing phenylalanine or tryptophan. D genes are given only for firm matches. The size entry is marked missing in some rows and otherwise reads once, few, many or a size class.

D gene: TRBD1; J gene: TRBJ1-4; clone size: once; V gene: TRBV27; CDR3 protein: CASRDGQGIREKLFF; CDR3 DNA: TGTGCCAGCAGGGACGGACAGGGTATCCGTGAAAAACTGTTTTTT
D gene: -; J gene: TRBJ2-4; clone size: -; V gene: TRBV15; CDR3 protein: CATSRVALAKNIQYF; CDR3 DNA: TGTGCCACCAGCAGAGTGGCACTAGCCAAAAACATTCAGTACTTC
D gene: -; J gene: TRBJ1-3; clone size: -; V gene: TRBV29-1; CDR3 protein: CIVGFRSLSGNTIYF; CDR3 DNA: TGCATCGTTGGTTTCAGGAGCCTCTCTGGAAACACCATATATTTT
D gene: -; J gene: TRBJ2-3; clone size: few; V gene: TRBV7-2; CDR3 protein: CASTDRGLDTQYF; CDR3 DNA: TGTGCCAGCACCGACCGAGGCTTAGATACGCAGTATTTT
D gene: TRBD2; J gene: TRBJ2-3; clone size: once; V gene: TRBV13; CDR3 protein: CASSPLLAGGFLGTDTQYF; CDR3 DNA: TGTGCCAGCAGCCCGCTACTAGCGGGAGGTTTCCTTGGCACAGATACGCAGTATTTT
D gene: -; J gene: TRBJ2-3; clone size: few; V gene: TRBV4-3; CDR3 protein: CASSQAGSVDTQYF; CDR3 DNA: TGCGCCAGCAGCCAAGCTGGCTCGGTCGATACGCAGTATTTT
D gene: -; J gene: TRBJ2-3; clone size: -; V gene: TRBV4-1; CDR3 protein: CASSQGQFTDTQYF; CDR3 DNA: TGCGCCAGCAGCCAAGGACAGTTCACAGATACGCAGTATTTT
D gene: -; J gene: TRBJ1-1; clone size: -; V gene: TRBV7-2; CDR3 protein: CASTLRVNTEAFF; CDR3 DNA: TGTGCCAGCACCTTGCGGGTGAACACTGAAGCTTTCTTT
D gene: TRBD1; J gene: TRBJ2-3; clone size: -; V gene: TRBV9; CDR3 protein: CASSLGQGKTDTQYF; CDR3 DNA: TGTGCCAGCAGCTTAGGACAGGGAAAGACAGATACGCAGTATTTT
D gene: -; J gene: TRBJ2-3; clone size: -; V gene: TRBV4-1; CDR3 protein: CASSGRQGGTDTQYF; CDR3 DNA: TGCGCCAGCAGCGGTCGGCAGGGCGGCACAGATACGCAGTATTTT
D gene: -; J gene: TRBJ2-7; clone size: -; V gene: TRBV6-2/TRBV6-3; CDR3 protein: CAGSNRVSEQYF; CDR3 DNA: TGTGCCGGCAGCAACAGGGTCTCCGAGCAGTACTTC
D gene: -; J gene: TRBJ2-5; clone size: -; V gene: TRBV12-3/TRBV12-4; CDR3 protein: CASSPRQYETQYF; CDR3 DNA: TGTGCCAGCAGTCCTAGGCAGTACGAGACCCAGTACTTC
D gene: TRBD2; J gene: TRBJ2-3; clone size: -; V gene: TRBV15; CDR3 protein: CATSRVLAGAGGTQYF; CDR3 DNA: TGTGCCACCAGCAGAGTTCTAGCGGGAGCTGGGGGTACGCAGTATTTT
D gene: -; J gene: TRBJ2-2; clone size: -; V gene: TRBV11-2; CDR3 protein: CASSFLTGATGELFF; CDR3 DNA: TGTGCCAGCAGCTTCCTAACAGGAGCCACCGGGGAGCTGTTTTTT
D gene: -; J gene: TRBJ2-7; clone size: -; V gene: TRBV20-1; CDR3 protein: CSAREFGSYEQYF; CDR3 DNA: TGCAGTGCTAGAGAGTTCGGTTCCTACGAGCAGTACTTC
D gene: -; J gene: TRBJ2-1; clone size: -; V gene: TRBV11-2; CDR3 protein: CASSLDRWAPEQFF; CDR3 DNA: TGTGCCAGCAGCTTAGATAGGTGGGCACCTGAGCAGTTCTTC
D gene: TRBD1; J gene: TRBJ1-2; clone size: -; V gene: TRBV6-5; CDR3 protein: CASSSGTGSTYGYTF; CDR3 DNA: TGTGCCAGCAGTTCCGGGACAGGGTCTACCTATGGCTACACCTTC
D gene: TRBD2; J gene: TRBJ2-7; clone size: -; V gene: TRBV2; CDR3 protein: CASSEAGLAGVYEQYF; CDR3 DNA: TGTGCCAGCAGTGAAGCGGGCCTAGCGGGAGTCTACGAGCAGTACTTC
D gene: TRBD2; J gene: TRBJ2-3; clone size: -; V gene: TRBV3-1; CDR3 protein: CASSQLSSGGTQYF; CDR3 DNA: TGTGCCAGCAGCCAACTTTCTAGCGGTGGTACGCAGTATTTT
D gene: -; J gene: TRBJ2-3; clone size: -; V gene: TRBV29-1; CDR3 protein: CSVGLRGLSTDTQYF; CDR3 DNA: TGCAGCGTTGGTCTCAGGGGTCTTAGCACAGATACGCAGTATTTT
D gene: -; J gene: TRBJ2-6; clone size: few; V gene: TRBV20-1; CDR3 protein: CSARKMGLNSGANVLTF; CDR3 DNA: TGCAGTGCTCGAAAAATGGGGCTAAATTCTGGGGCCAACGTCCTGACTTTC
D gene: -; J gene: TRBJ1-5; clone size: -; V gene: TRBV24-1; CDR3 protein: CATHYKGFGNQPQHF; CDR3 DNA: TGTGCCACCCACTATAAGGGGTTCGGCAATCAGCCCCAGCATTTT
D gene: -; J gene: TRBJ1-2; clone size: few; V gene: TRBV12-3/TRBV12-4; CDR3 protein: CASRVGGGYGYTF; CDR3 DNA: TGTGCCAGCAGGGTCGGGGGAGGCTATGGCTACACCTTC
D gene: -; J gene: TRBJ2-7; clone size: -; V gene: TRBV12-3/TRBV12-4; CDR3 protein: CASRPPYEQYF; CDR3 DNA: TGTGCCAGCAGACCTCCCTACGAGCAGTACTTC
D gene: TRBD1; J gene: TRBJ1-5; clone size: -; V gene: TRBV30; CDR3 protein: CAWGQGSNQPQHF; CDR3 DNA: TGTGCCTGGGGACAGGGTAGCAATCAGCCCCAGCATTTT
D gene: TRBD1; J gene: TRBJ2-3; clone size: few; V gene: TRBV27; CDR3 protein: CASSRGNTQYF; CDR3 DNA: TGTGCCAGCAGCAGGGGGAATACGCAGTATTTT